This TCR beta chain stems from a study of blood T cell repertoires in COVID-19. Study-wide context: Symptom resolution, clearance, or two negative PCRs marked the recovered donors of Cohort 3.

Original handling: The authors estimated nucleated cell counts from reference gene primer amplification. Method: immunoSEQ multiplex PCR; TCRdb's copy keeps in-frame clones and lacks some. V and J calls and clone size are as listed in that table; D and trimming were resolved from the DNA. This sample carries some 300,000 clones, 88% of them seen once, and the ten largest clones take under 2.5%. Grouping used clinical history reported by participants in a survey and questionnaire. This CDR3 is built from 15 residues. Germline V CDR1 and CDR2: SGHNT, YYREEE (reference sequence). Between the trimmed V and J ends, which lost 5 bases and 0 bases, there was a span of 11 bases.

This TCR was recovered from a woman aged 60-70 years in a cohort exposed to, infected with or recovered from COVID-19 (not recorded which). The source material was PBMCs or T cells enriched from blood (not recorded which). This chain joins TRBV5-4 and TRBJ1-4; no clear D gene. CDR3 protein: CASSPGGTTNEKLFF. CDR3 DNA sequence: TGTGCCAGCAGTCCTGGAGGGACAACTAATGAAAAACTGTTTTTT.